This TCR beta chain emerged from a study of blood T cell repertoires in COVID-19. Per the original methods: Amplification from reference gene primers served as the basis for estimated nucleated cell counts. TCRdb keeps only in-frame clones here, not all; method: immunoSEQ multiplex PCR. That table gives V, J and clone size, and the DNA gave D and trimming. Of under 300,000 clones listed, about four fifths are singletons. The CDR3 covers 13 residues. Germline loops: CDR1 SNHLY, CDR2 FYNNEI. Trimming pared 8 bases from V and 1 base from J, leaving 11 bases between. The sample taken for sequencing was peripheral blood. The TCR originated in a man aged 25 to 40 who had recovered from COVID-19. The genes are TRBV2 and TRBJ1-2; no clear D. The CDR3 DNA follows: TGTGCCAGCCTCCAAGCCGTTAACTATGGCTACACCTTC. It yields the protein CASLQAVNYGYTF.